Detailed here is one TCR beta chain. What it binds is not known. PCR primers comprised 60 Vbeta and 13 Jbeta primers. Method: immunoSEQ multiplex PCR; TCRdb's copy keeps in-frame clones and lacks some. The data hold about 160,000 clones, with 80% observed a single time. Trimming stripped 1 base from V and 0 bases from J, with 12 bases between. The CDR3 totals 16 residues. CDR1 and CDR2 from the germline V gene are MGHRA and YSYEKL. The sample belongs to a study of cytomegalovirus exposure and HLA in healthy donors. Study conclusions and caveats: Later analysis identified 15,000 to 20,000 TCR beta sequences associated with HLA alleles, using a false discovery rate threshold of 0.05.

Specimen: PBMCs. The sequence derives from a man aged 25 to 45 in good health and CMV-seronegative. V is TRBV4-1 and J is TRBJ2-5; perhaps TRBD1 as D (6 bases). CDR3 DNA: TGCGCCAGCAGCCAAGTTTTCGGACAGAACCAAGAGACCCAGTACTTC. It codes for CASSQVFGQNQETQYF.